This T cell receptor beta chain stems from a study of regulatory T cells in long-lasting Graves disease. HTBI primers from iRepertoire and Arm-PCR of CDR3 regions yielded the TCR beta libraries. TCRdb reanalysed the multiplex PCR reads using MiXCR and keeps one entry per CDR3 protein. The profile covers hundreds of thousands of distinct CDR3 sequences, with approximately 23% appearing a single time and around 12% taken by the ten largest. Only a few counts were recorded for this clonotype. Its antigen is not known. Trimming removed 0 bases at V and 7 bases at J, with 15 bases between. From germline, CDR1 is GTSNPN and CDR2 SVGIG (reference sequence). The CDR3 runs to 14 residues. Study observations and caveats: Persistent cases favored TRBV28, TRBJ1-2 and TRBJ2-5.

This sample's time point: persistent/refractory GD, antithyroid drugs over 5 years with positive TRAb. PBMC RNA was the source of the TCR library. This clonotype was sampled from a female donor with Graves disease. Sequenced here: peripheral blood mononuclear cells (PBMCs), sampled when the disease was refractory, from a patient treated with antithyroid drugs. The chain links TRBV30 to TRBJ1-2; D not certain. The CDR3 DNA follows: TGTGCCTGGAGTGTAGGCCCCACGAAGTTTGGCTACACCTTC. Its translation is CAWSVGPTKFGYTF.